This T cell receptor beta chain was observed in a study of T cells in Graves' hyperthyroidism and ophthalmopathy. V was clipped by 4 bases and J by 5 bases, with 17 bases between them. The CDR3 sequence is 15 residues long. The germline V gene encodes CDR1 MGHRA and CDR2 YSYEKL. TCR beta CDR3 regions were amplified from RNA. When the TCR CDR3 underwent first-round RT-PCR, the HTBI primer set was used. TCRdb used MiXCR to reprocess the multiplex PCR reads, holding one entry per CDR3 protein. The repertoire holds around 300,000 distinct CDR3 sequences, roughly 15% seen once, with 7.9% in the top ten. In making diagnoses, clinical symptoms, serum thyroxine and TRAb, thyroid ultrasound and orbital computed tomography were all used.

The chain carries TRBV4-1 and TRBJ2-5; tentative D call: TRBD2 (7 bases). Sequenced: blood. This TCR came from a woman in her thirties or forties with Graves' hyperthyroidism. CDR3 sequence reads: CASSPGGPPGETQYF. The DNA of the CDR3 is TGCGCCAGCAGCCCCGGGGGGCCGCCGGGGGAGACCCAGTACTTC.